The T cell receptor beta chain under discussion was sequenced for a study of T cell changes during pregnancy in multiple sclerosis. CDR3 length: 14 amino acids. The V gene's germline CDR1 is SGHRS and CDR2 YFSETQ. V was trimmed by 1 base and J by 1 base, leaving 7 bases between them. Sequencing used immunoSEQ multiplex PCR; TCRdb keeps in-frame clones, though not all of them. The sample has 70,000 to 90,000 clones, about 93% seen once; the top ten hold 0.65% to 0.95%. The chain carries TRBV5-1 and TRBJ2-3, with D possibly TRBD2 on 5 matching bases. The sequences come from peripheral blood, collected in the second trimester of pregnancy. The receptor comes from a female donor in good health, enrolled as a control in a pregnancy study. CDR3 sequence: CASSLSGGTDTQYF. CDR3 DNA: TGCGCCAGCAGCTTGTCCGGGGGCACAGATACGCAGTATTTT.